This entry lists 22 T cell receptor beta chains sequenced from one sample in a study of blood T cell repertoires in COVID-19. Profiled with immunoSEQ multiplex PCR; TCRdb holds only in-frame clones, not every one. Altogether roughly 35,000 clones are present, around nine tenths being singletons, with the ten largest covering around a fifth. Sequencing was performed on peripheral blood. The source is a man aged 65 to 79 with acute or convalescent COVID-19.

This chain connects TRBV11-2 to TRBJ2-5, with D possibly TRBD1 on 6 matching bases. The CDR3 is 14 residues long. V was shortened by 5 bases and J by 3 bases, with 13 bases between the two germline ends. Germline CDR1 and CDR2: SGHAT and FQNNGV. The CDR3 DNA follows: TGTGCCAGCAGCCCACCGACAGGTGAAGAGACCCAGTACTTC. This sequence encodes CASSPPTGEETQYF.

J is TRBJ2-3 and V is TRBV6-5; D is unclear. Germline CDR1 reads MNHEY; CDR2 reads SVGAGI. The CDR3 contains 14 residues. V shed 5 bases and J shed 2 bases, with 11 bases lying between them. In DNA form, the CDR3 reads TGTGCCAGCAGTCCTCAATCTACCACAGATACGCAGTATTTT. It is translated as CASSPQSTTDTQYF.

The chain employs TRBV4-2 and TRBJ2-3; D is unclear. V was pared by 0 bases and J by 8 bases, with 12 bases between. There are 14 residues in the CDR3. CDR1 is LGHNA and CDR2 is YNFKEQ in the germline V gene. CDR3 nucleotide sequence: TGTGCCAGCAGCCAAGACGTGAGTGATGGTACGCAGTATTTT. It is translated as CASSQDVSDGTQYF.

As DNA, the CDR3 is TGTGCCAGCAGTTTACGGTCAGGGCGAGGCTACACCTTC. Amino acids: CASSLRSGRGYTF. This chain uses TRBV27 with TRBJ1-2; maybe TRBD1 (5 bases). This CDR3 contains 13 residues. The germline CDR1 and CDR2 sequences are MNHEY and SMNVEV (reference sequence). With 2 bases removed from V and 8 bases from J, the gap between germline ends came to 12 bases.

The rearrangement uses TRBV6-6 and TRBJ1-2; 7 nucleotides agree with TRBD1. The CDR3 length is 15 residues. The V and J ends lost 6 bases and 4 bases, in that order; junction bases with no gene match: 11. CDR1 and CDR2 from the germline V gene are MNHNY and SVGAGI (reference sequence). CDR3 amino acids: CASRATGEASYGYTF. The CDR3 DNA sequence: TGTGCCAGCAGGGCCACAGGGGAGGCAAGCTATGGCTACACCTTC.

This chain connects TRBV19 to TRBJ1-2; D uncertain. Per the germline V gene, CDR1 is LNHDA and CDR2 is SQIVND (reference sequence). There are 14 residues in the CDR3. V lost 3 bases and J 2 bases, leaving 10 bases between the germline ends. CDR3 DNA sequence: TGTGCCAGTAGTATGAACCCAGAAAACTATGGCTACACCTTC. This translates into CASSMNPENYGYTF. The variable domain in full, with the rest retrieved from reference TRBV19 and TRBJ1-2, is DGGITQSPKYLFRKEGQNVTLSCEQNLNHDAMYWYRQDPGQGLRLIYYSQIVNDFQKGDIAEGYSVSREKKESFPLTVTSAQKNPTAFYLCASSMNPENYGYTFGSGTRLTVV.

The chain couples TRBV10-3 to TRBJ1-1; TRBD1 might be the D (6 bases). This CDR3 has 14 residues. CDR1 is ENHRY and CDR2 is SYGVKD in the germline V gene. The germline V and J ends were trimmed by 4 bases and 0 bases, with 9 bases remaining between them. CDR3: CAISVDRMNTEAFF. Written as DNA, the CDR3 is TGTGCCATCAGTGTTGACAGGATGAACACTGAAGCTTTCTTT.

The J gene is TRBJ1-2, the V gene TRBV19; perhaps TRBD1 as D (5 bases). This CDR3 spans 14 amino acids. Germline CDR1 reads LNHDA; CDR2 reads SQIVND (reference sequence). Trimming removed 6 bases at V and 6 bases at J, with 17 bases between. The CDR3 here is CASSPFLGLDGYTF. The DNA of the CDR3 is TGTGCCAGTAGCCCTTTTTTGGGGCTTGATGGCTACACCTTC.

This chain uses TRBV10-2 with TRBJ1-5; D call uncertain. Germline assignment: CDR1 WSHSY and CDR2 SAAADI. This CDR3 region has 15 residues. The germline V and J ends were trimmed by 7 bases and 9 bases, with 22 bases remaining between them. CDR3 DNA: TGCGCCAGCAAAGCGACGGGAGAGATATATTGGCCCCAGCATTTT. Protein sequence: CASKATGEIYWPQHF.

This rearrangement joins TRBV18 to TRBJ1-6, with a tentative D call TRBD1 (5 bases). Germline CDR1 KGHSH, CDR2 LQKENI. Trimming shortened V by 4 bases and J by 3 bases, and 13 bases separated the two germline ends. This CDR3 has 16 amino acids. The CDR3 DNA follows: TGTGCCAGCTCACTTTCCAGGGTACTCTATAATTCACCCCTCCACTTT. This codes for CASSLSRVLYNSPLHF.

The chain uses TRBV24-1 and TRBJ2-3; 8 nucleotides align to TRBD2. The ends lost 7 bases at V and 3 bases at J; junction bases unmatched: 2. CDR3 size: 13 residues. CDR1 is KGHDR, CDR2 SFDVKD, per germline. CDR3 region: CATSPSGTDTQYF. The CDR3 DNA follows: TGTGCCACCAGCCCTAGCGGGACAGATACGCAGTATTTT.

The chain couples TRBV29-1 to TRBJ2-1, with D possibly matching TRBD2 (6 bases). V lost 0 bases and J lost 4, with 16 bases in between. CDR1 SQVTM and CDR2 ANQGSEA come from the germline V gene. There are 16 residues in the CDR3. CDR3 nucleotide sequence: TGCAGCGTTGAAGATCACGACTTGGCGGGATACAATGAGCAGTTCTTC. This sequence encodes CSVEDHDLAGYNEQFF.

This chain joins TRBV7-9 and TRBJ2-1, with 8 bases fitting TRBD1. In germline, CDR1 is SEHNR, CDR2 FQNEAQ (reference sequence). V was pared by 5 bases and J by 7 bases, with 7 bases of the junction left unmatched. CDR3 size: 14 residues. The DNA of the CDR3 is TGTGCCAGCAGCCTAGGACAGGGACGAAATGAGCAGTTCTTC. Protein sequence: CASSLGQGRNEQFF.

The CDR3 DNA follows: TGTGCCAGCAGCGCGGGACGGCCGGACGAGCAGTACTTC. Translating gives CASSAGRPDEQYF. The chain links TRBV7-3 to TRBJ2-7; D might be TRBD2 (6 bases). Between the trimmed V and J ends, which lost 5 bases and 5 bases, there was a span of 13 bases. Germline CDR1 and CDR2: SGHTA and FQGTGA. The CDR3 length is 13 residues.

This chain joins TRBV6-6 and TRBJ1-1, with D maybe TRBD1 (5 bases). Germline V gene lookup returns CDR1 MNHNY and CDR2 SVGAGI (reference sequence). Trimming stripped 4 bases from V and 4 bases from J, with 16 bases between. The CDR3 totals 15 residues. CDR3 in amino acids: CASSSLGGRGTEAFF. The CDR3 nucleotides are TGTGCCAGCAGTTCCTTGGGGGGGAGGGGCACTGAAGCTTTCTTT.

The J gene is TRBJ2-2, the V gene TRBV6-5; weak D call: TRBD2 (5 bases). V gave up 6 bases and J gave up 3 bases, with 14 bases separating them. The CDR3 extends over 15 amino acids. Germline V CDR1 and CDR2: MNHEY, SVGAGI. CDR3 in amino acids: CASRPPSFDTGELFF. In nucleotides, the CDR3 is TGTGCCAGCAGGCCCCCTAGCTTCGACACCGGGGAGCTGTTTTTT.

This rearrangement joins TRBV4-3 to TRBJ2-3; 8 bases line up with TRBD2. V trimming: 0 bases; J trimming: 6 bases; junction bases outside the gene matches: 14. Germline V gene data show CDR1 as LGHNA and CDR2 as YSLEER. CDR3 length: 18 amino acids. CDR3 DNA sequence: TGCGCCAGCAGCCAAGATCCCGGGGCGGGACTAGGCAGGGATACGCAGTATTTT. The encoded protein is CASSQDPGAGLGRDTQYF.

This rearrangement joins TRBV18 to TRBJ1-2, with D perhaps matching TRBD1 (5 bases). The CDR3 length is 14 residues. Trimming took 0 bases from V and 4 from J, leaving 9 bases between them. Germline CDR1 and CDR2: KGHSH and LQKENI. Here the CDR3 DNA reads TGTGCCAGCTCACCACCAGGGGCTGGCTATGGCTACACCTTC. Translation: CASSPPGAGYGYTF.

The chain carries TRBV2 and TRBJ1-1; D remains ambiguous. CDR1 and CDR2 from the germline V gene are SNHLY and FYNNEI. This CDR3 is built from 12 residues. The V end lost 11 bases, the J end lost 0 bases, and 10 bases lay between the germline ends. The CDR3 coding sequence is TGTGCCCGGGAGGCGATGAACACTGAAGCTTTCTTT. This codes for CAREAMNTEAFF. The full variable domain, rest sourced from reference TRBV2 and TRBJ1-1, is EPEVTQTPSHQVTQMGQEVILRCVPISNHLYFYWYRQILGQKVEFLVSFYNNEISEKSEIFDDQFSVERPDGSNFTLKIRSTKLEDSAMYFCAREAMNTEAFFGQGTRLTVV.

The V and J genes are TRBV5-1 and TRBJ1-6; D is ambiguous. V lost 0 bases and J lost 8, with 12 bases in between. Germline CDR1 and CDR2: SGHRS and YFSETQ. This CDR3 is 15 amino acids long. The CDR3 bases are TGCGCCAGCAGCTTGGCCGGGTTCCGGTATTCACCCCTCCACTTT. It translates to CASSLAGFRYSPLHF.

This clone appeared a single time. The chain combines TRBV7-9 with TRBJ1-4, with 8 positions matching TRBD1. V dropped 1 base and J dropped 6; count of bases not matched to a gene: 4. Germline V CDR1 and CDR2: SEHNR, FQNEAQ (reference sequence). CDR3 length: 15 amino acids. The CDR3: CASSLDGRGHEKLFF. The CDR3 bases are TGTGCCAGCAGCTTAGATGGCAGGGGGCATGAAAAACTGTTTTTT. The full variable domain, rest sourced from reference TRBV7-9 and TRBJ1-4, is DTGVSQNPRHKITKRGQNVTFRCDPISEHNRLYWYRQTLGQGPEFLTYFQNEAQLEKSRLLSDRFSAERPKGSFSTLEIQRTEQGDSAMYLCASSLDGRGHEKLFFGSGTQLSVL.

This chain uses TRBV5-1 with TRBJ2-3; weak D call: TRBD2 (6 bases). This CDR3 has 15 amino acids. Germline values: CDR1 SGHRS, CDR2 YFSETQ. V was clipped by 0 bases and J by 1 base, with 9 bases between them. In DNA form, the CDR3 reads TGCGCCAGCAGCTTGGTTGGCGGGGGCACAGATACGCAGTATTTT. Its protein product is CASSLVGGGTDTQYF.